The next 3 T cell receptor beta chains were all read from a single sample in a study of response to subunit inactivated influenza vaccine. Each CDR3 protein gets one entry after TCRdb re-called the RT-PCR reads with MiXCR. There are fewer than 750,000 distinct CDR3 sequences in the sample; 12% to 15% occur only once, and more than 9.5% lies in the top ten. Specimen: PBMCs from blood, collected 11 to 12 days after vaccination. These TCRs come from a man in his fifties who received an inactivated influenza vaccine.

In its sample, this clonotype was seen a few times. The chain employs TRBV5-1 and TRBJ2-7; TRBD1 aligns across 10 bases. Trimming at V came to 3 bases and at J to 5 bases, leaving 5 bases not matched to a gene. CDR3 length equals 14 residues. Germline V gene sequence: CDR1 SGHRS, CDR2 YFSETQ. This chain's CDR3 is CASSSRQGANEQYF. CDR3 in DNA: TGCGCCAGCAGCTCGAGACAGGGGGCGAACGAGCAGTACTTC.

This clonotype was picked up a small number of times. The genes are TRBV7-2 and TRBJ2-6; possibly TRBD1 for D (6 bases). Trimming left V 4 bases short and J 0 bases short, with 13 bases between. Germline V CDR1 and CDR2: SGHTA, FQGNSA. CDR3 length: 17 residues. CDR3 coding DNA: TGTGCCAGCAGCTCCTGGACAGTAAGCTCTGGGGCCAACGTCCTGACTTTC. This codes for CASSSWTVSSGANVLTF.

The rearrangement uses TRBV7-9 and TRBJ2-2; D unclear. Germline V CDR1 and CDR2: SEHNR, FQNEAQ (reference sequence). This CDR3 spans 13 amino acids. V was pared by 8 bases and J by 6 bases, with 13 bases between. The CDR3 loop reads CASGNLGSGELFF. The CDR3 nucleotides read TGTGCCAGCGGTAACCTGGGTTCCGGGGAGCTGTTTTTT.